This TCR beta chain derives from a study of technical replicates of blood from several donors. Repertoires were generated with immunoSEQ multiplex PCR, while TCRdb's copy carries only in-frame clones and drops some. The table includes nearly 80,000 clones, more than 85% detected once. The CDR3 length is 13 residues. V dropped 2 bases and J dropped 2 bases, with 10 bases sitting between them. Per germline, CDR1 GTSNPN and CDR2 SVGIG (reference sequence). The chain uses TRBV30 and TRBJ2-7; D ambiguous. Sequencing input: T cells isolated from PBMCs. This clonotype was obtained from a human donor in good health. CDR3 in DNA: TGTGCCTGGAGTCTAGTGGCCCCCTACGAGCAGTACTTC. Translated, it gives CAWSLVAPYEQYF.